This T cell receptor beta chain was identified during a study of a mutant IDH1 vaccine in newly diagnosed glioma. Study background: Patients received vaccination from 4-6 weeks after radiotherapy alone, or with temozolomide cycles.

Assay: immunoSEQ multiplex PCR; the TCRdb copy retains only in-frame clones and omits some. The sample has tens of thousands of clones, 80% seen once. Trimming pared 2 bases from V and 3 bases from J, leaving 6 bases between. This CDR3 is built from 12 residues. Germline values: CDR1 SGHRS, CDR2 YFSETQ. As to time point: week 11, during vaccination. Mutant IDH1 20-mer peptide, at 300 ug, made up each vaccine dose, with topical imiquimod. In its sample, this clone was seen once. The antigen is unknown. This specimen was PBMCs, taken from a glioma patient whose treatment included an IDH1 peptide vaccine. This receptor was obtained from a man aged 45 to 65 with glioma. The V gene is TRBV5-1, the J gene TRBJ2-7, with D uncertain. The CDR3 protein is CASSLQSYEQYF. The CDR3 DNA reads TGCGCCAGCAGCTTACAGAGCTACGAGCAGTACTTC.